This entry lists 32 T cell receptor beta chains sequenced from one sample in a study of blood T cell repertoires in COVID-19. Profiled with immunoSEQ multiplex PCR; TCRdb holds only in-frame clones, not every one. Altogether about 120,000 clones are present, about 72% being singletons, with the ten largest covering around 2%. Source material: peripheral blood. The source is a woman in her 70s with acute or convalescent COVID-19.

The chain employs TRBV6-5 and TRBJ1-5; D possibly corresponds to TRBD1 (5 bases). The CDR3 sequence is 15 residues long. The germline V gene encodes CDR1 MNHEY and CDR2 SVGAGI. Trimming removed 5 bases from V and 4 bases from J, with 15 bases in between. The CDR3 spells CASSIFGRGNQPQHF. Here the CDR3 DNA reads TGTGCCAGCAGTATCTTCGGTAGGGGAAATCAGCCCCAGCATTTT.

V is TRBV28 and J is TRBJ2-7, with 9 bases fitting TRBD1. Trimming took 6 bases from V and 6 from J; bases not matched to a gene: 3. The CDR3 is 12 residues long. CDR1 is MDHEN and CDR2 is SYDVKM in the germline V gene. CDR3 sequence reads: CASRGQGGEQYF. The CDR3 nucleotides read TGTGCCAGCAGGGGACAGGGCGGCGAGCAGTACTTC.

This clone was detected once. The CDR3 here is CASRNYGLAGTDTQYF. The CDR3 DNA is TGCGCCAGCCGCAACTACGGACTAGCGGGCACAGATACGCAGTATTTT. The J gene is TRBJ2-3, the V gene TRBV5-1, with TRBD2 matching over 10 bases. V dropped 7 bases and J dropped 1; count of bases not matched to a gene: 9. This CDR3 has 16 amino acids. Per the germline V gene, CDR1 is SGHRS and CDR2 is YFSETQ.

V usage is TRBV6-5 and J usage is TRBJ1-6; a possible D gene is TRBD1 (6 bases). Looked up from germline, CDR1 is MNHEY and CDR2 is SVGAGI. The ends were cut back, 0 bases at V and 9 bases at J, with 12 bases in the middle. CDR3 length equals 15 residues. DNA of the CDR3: TGTGCCAGCAGTTACTCGAGTCAGGGGAGTTCACCCCTCCACTTT. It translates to CASSYSSQGSSPLHF.

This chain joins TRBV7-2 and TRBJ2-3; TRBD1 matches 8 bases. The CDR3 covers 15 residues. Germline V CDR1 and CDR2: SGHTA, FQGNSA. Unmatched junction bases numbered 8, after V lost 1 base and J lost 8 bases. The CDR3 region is CASSLGGQGVGTQYF. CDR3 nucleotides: TGTGCCAGCAGCTTAGGAGGACAGGGAGTCGGTACGCAGTATTTT.

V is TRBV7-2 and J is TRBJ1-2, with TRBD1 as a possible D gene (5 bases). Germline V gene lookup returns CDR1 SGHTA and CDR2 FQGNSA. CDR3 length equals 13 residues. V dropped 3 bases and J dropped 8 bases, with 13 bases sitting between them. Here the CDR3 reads CASSFPQGEGYTF. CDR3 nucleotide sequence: TGTGCCAGCAGCTTCCCGCAGGGCGAAGGCTACACCTTC.

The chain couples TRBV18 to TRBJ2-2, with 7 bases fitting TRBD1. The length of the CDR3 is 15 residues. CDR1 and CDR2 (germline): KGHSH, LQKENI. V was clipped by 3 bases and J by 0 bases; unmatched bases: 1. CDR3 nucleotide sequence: TGTGCCAGCTCACCGGACAGGCCGAACACCGGGGAGCTGTTTTTT. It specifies CASSPDRPNTGELFF. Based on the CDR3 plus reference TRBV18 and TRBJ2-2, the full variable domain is NAGVMQNPRHLVRRRGQEARLRCSPMKGHSHVYWYRQLPEEGLKFMVYLQKENIIDESGMPKERFSAEFPKEGPSILRIQQVVRGDSAAYFCASSPDRPNTGELFFGEGSRLTVL.

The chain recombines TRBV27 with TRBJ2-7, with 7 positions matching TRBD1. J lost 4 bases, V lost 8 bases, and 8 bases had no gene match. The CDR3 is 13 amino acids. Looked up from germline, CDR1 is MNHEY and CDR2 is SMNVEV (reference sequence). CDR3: CASGQRQGYEQYF. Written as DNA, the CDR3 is TGTGCCAGCGGGCAGCGACAGGGTTACGAGCAGTACTTC.

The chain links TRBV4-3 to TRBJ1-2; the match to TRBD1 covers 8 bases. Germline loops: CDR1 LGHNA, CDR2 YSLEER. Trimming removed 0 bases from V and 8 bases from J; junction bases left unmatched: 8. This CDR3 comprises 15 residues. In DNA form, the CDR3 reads TGCGCCAGCAGCCAAGATGTCAGGGGGCGGGAAGGCTACACCTTC. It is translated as CASSQDVRGREGYTF.

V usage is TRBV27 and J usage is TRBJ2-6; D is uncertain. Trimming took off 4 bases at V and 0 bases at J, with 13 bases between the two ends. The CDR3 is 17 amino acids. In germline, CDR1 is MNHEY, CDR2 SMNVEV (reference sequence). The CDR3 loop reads CASSSNQHYSGANVLTF. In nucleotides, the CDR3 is TGTGCCAGCAGTTCTAACCAACACTACTCTGGGGCCAACGTCCTGACTTTC.

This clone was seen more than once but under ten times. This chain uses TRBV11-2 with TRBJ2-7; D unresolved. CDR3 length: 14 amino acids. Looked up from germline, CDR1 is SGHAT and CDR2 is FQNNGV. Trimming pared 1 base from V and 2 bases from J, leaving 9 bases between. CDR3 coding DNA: TGTGCCAGCAGCTTAGTGGCTAGTACCTACGAGCAGTACTTC. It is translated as CASSLVASTYEQYF. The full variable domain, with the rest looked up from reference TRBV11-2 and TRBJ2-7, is EAGVAQSPRYKIIEKRQSVAFWCNPISGHATLYWYQQILGQGPKLLIQFQNNGVVDDSQLPKDRFSAERLKGVDSTLKIQPAKLEDSAVYLCASSLVASTYEQYFGPGTRLTVT.

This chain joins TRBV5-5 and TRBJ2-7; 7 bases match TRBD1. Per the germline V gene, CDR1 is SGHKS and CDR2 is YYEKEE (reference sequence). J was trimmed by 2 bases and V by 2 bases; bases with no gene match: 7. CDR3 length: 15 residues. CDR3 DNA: TGTGCCAGCAGCTTAAGGGACAGTTCTACCTACGAGCAGTACTTC. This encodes CASSLRDSSTYEQYF.

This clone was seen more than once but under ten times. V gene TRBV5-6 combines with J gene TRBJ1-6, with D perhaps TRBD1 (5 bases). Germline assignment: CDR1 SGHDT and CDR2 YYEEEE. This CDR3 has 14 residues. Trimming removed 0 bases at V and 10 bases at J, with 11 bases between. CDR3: CASSLGSGRSPLHF. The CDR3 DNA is TGTGCCAGCAGCTTGGGGTCAGGGAGGTCACCCCTCCACTTT.

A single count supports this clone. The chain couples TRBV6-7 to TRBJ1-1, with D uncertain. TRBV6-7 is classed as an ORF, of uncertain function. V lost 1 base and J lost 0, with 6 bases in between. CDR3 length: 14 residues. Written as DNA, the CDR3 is TGTGCCAGCAGTTACTTGACTCTGAACACTGAAGCTTTCTTT. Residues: CASSYLTLNTEAFF.

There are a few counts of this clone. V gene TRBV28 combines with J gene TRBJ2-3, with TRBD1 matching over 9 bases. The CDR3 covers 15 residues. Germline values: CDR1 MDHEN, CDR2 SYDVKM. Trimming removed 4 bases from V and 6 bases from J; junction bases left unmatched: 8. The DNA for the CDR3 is TGTGCCAGCAGTTACCCGGGACAGGGTATGGATACGCAGTATTTT. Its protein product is CASSYPGQGMDTQYF.

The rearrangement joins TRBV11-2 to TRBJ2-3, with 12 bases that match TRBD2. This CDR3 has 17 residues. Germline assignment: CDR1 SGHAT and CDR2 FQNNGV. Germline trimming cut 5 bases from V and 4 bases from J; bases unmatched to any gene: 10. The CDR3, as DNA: TGTGCCAGCAGCAAGAGACTAGCGGGAGCAGTGGCAGATACGCAGTATTTT. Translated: CASSKRLAGAVADTQYF.

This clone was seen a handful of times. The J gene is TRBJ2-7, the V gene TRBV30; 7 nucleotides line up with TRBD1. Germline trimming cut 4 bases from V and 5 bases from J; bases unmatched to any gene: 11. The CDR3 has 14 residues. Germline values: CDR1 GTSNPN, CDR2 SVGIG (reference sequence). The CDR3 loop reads CAWNRDSLSDEQYF. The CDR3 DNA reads TGTGCCTGGAACCGGGACAGTCTTTCCGACGAGCAGTACTTC.

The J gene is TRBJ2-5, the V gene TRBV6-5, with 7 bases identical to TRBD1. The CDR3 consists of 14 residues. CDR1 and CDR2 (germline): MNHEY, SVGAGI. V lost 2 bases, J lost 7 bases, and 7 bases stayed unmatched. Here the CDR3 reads CASSYRLAGGTQYF. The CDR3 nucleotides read TGTGCCAGCAGTTACCGGTTGGCAGGGGGGACCCAGTACTTC.

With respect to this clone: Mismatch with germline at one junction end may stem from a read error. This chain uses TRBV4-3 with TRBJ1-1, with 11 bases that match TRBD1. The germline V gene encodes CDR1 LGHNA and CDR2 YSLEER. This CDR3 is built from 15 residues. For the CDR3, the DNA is TGCGCCAGCAGCCAAGGGACAGGGGGCGACGCTGAAGTTTTCTTT. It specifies CASSQGTGGDAEVFF.

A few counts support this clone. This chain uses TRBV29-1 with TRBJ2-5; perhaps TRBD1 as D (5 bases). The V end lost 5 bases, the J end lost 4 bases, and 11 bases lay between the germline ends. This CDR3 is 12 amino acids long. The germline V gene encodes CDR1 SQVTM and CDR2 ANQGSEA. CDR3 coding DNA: TGCAGCGTTATGGACACTGCAGAGACCCAGTACTTC. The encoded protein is CSVMDTAETQYF.

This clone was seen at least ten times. The CDR3 DNA follows: TGCGCCAGCAGCCAAGAGGCTAGCGGGGGGAGTTTCAATGAGCAGTTCTTC. This sequence encodes CASSQEASGGSFNEQFF. This chain uses TRBV4-3 with TRBJ2-1, with TRBD2 identical over 11 bases. CDR1 LGHNA and CDR2 YSLEER come from the germline V gene. The CDR3 has 17 residues. Losses at the gene ends were 0 bases for V and 6 bases for J; bases not matched to a gene: 7.

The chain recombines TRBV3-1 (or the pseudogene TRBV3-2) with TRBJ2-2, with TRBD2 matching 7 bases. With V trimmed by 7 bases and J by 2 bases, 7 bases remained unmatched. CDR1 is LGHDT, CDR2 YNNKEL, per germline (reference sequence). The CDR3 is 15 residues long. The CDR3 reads CASKGASGNTGELFF. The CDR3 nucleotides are TGTGCCAGCAAGGGAGCTAGCGGTAACACCGGGGAGCTGTTTTTT.

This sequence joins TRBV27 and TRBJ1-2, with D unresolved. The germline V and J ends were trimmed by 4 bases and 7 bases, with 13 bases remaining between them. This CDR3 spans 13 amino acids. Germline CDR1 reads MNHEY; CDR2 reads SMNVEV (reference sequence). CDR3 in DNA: TGTGCCAGCAGTTCCCGGGTGGCACCTGGCTACACCTTC. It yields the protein CASSSRVAPGYTF.

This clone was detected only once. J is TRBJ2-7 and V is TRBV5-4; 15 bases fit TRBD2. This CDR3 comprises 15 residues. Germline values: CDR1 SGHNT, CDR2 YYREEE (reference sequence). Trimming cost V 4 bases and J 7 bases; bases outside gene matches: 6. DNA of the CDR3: TGTGCCAGCAGCAAAGGACTAGCGGGAGGGGGGGAGCAGTACTTC. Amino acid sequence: CASSKGLAGGGEQYF.

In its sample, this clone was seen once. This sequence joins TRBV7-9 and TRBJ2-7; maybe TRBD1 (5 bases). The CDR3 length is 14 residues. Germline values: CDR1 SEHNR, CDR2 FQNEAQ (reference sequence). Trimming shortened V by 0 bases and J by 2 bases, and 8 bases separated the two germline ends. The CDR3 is CASSLAGPTYEQYF. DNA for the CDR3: TGTGCCAGCAGCTTAGCGGGGCCGACCTACGAGCAGTACTTC.

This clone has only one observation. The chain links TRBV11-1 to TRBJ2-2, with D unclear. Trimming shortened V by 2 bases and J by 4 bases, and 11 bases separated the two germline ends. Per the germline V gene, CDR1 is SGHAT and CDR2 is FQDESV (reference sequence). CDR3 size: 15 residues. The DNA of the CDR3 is TGTGCCAGCAGCTTATCGGAGTCGTCCACCGGGGAGCTGTTTTTT. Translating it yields CASSLSESSTGELFF.

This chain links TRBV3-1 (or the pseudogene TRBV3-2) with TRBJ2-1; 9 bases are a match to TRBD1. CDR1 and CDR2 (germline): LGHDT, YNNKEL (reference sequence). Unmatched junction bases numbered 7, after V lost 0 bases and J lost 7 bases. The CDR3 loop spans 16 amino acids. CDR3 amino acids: CASSQDRGQGWNEQFF. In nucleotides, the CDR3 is TGTGCCAGCAGCCAAGATCGAGGACAGGGGTGGAATGAGCAGTTCTTC.

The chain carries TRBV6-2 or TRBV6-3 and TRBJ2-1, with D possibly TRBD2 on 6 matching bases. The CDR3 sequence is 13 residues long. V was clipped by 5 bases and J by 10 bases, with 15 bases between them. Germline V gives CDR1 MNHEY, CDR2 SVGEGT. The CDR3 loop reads CASSLRGLREQFF. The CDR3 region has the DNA TGTGCCAGCAGTCTCCGGGGGTTACGGGAGCAGTTCTTC.

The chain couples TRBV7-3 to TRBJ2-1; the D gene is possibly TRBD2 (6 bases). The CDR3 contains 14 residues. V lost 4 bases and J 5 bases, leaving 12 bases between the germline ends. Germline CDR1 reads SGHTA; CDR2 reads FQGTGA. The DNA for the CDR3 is TGTGCCAGCAGCTCGACTAGTATCGACAATGAGCAGTTCTTC. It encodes CASSSTSIDNEQFF.

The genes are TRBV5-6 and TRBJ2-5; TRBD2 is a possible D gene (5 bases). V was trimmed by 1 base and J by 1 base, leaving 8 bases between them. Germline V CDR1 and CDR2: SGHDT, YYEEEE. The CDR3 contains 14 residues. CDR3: CASSLRGLQETQYF. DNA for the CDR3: TGTGCCAGCAGCTTGCGAGGGCTCCAAGAGACCCAGTACTTC.

The CDR3 sequence: CASSVVAGTTGELFF. The DNA for the CDR3 is TGTGCCAGCAGCGTAGTGGCGGGGACCACCGGGGAGCTGTTTTTT. The V call is TRBV9, the J call TRBJ2-2; possibly TRBD2 for D (6 bases). V lost 0 bases to trimming and J lost 4 bases, with 10 bases between them. Germline V gene lookup returns CDR1 SGDLS and CDR2 YYNGEE. This CDR3 contains 15 residues.

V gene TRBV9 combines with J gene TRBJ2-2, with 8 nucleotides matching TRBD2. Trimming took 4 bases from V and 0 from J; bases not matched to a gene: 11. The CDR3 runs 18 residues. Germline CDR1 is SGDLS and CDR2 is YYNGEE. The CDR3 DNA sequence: TGTGCCAGCAGCCTTCATCCGGCGGGGGGCGCGAACACCGGGGAGCTGTTTTTT. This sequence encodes CASSLHPAGGANTGELFF.